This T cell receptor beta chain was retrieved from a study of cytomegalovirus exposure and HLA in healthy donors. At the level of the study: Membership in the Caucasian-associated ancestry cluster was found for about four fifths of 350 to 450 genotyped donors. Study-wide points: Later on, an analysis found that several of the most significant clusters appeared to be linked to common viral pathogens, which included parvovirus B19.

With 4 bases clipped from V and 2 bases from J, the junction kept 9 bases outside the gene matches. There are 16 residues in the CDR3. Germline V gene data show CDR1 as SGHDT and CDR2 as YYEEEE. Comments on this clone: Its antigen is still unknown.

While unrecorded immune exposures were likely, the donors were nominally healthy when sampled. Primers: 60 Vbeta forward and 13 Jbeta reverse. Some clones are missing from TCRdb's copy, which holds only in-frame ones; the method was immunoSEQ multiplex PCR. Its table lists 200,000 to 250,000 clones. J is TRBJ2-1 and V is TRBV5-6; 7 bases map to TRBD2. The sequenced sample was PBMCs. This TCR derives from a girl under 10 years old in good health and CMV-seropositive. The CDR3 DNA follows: TGTGCCAGCAGCAAATCCGCGGGGGTGGCCTACAATGAGCAGTTCTTC. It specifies CASSKSAGVAYNEQFF.